This T cell receptor (beta chain) originates from a study of blood T cell repertoires in COVID-19. The V gene's germline CDR1 is SGHNT and CDR2 YYREEE (reference sequence). The V and J ends lost 1 base and 2 bases respectively, with 7 bases between them. The CDR3 contains 14 residues. Data came from immunoSEQ multiplex PCR; TCRdb stores just in-frame clones and leaves some out. The sample records about 220,000 clones, 80% to 90% being singletons. This chain connects TRBV5-4 to TRBJ2-1; D unresolved. The receptor comes from a woman aged 50 to 60 with acute COVID-19. What was sequenced was PBMCs or T cells enriched from blood (not recorded which). The CDR3, as DNA: TGTGCCAGCAGCTTGAACTATCCCTACAATGAGCAGTTCTTC. The encoded protein is CASSLNYPYNEQFF.